The 23 T cell receptor beta chains given below trace back to one sample, sequenced in a study of blood T cell repertoires in COVID-19. Clones were read by immunoSEQ multiplex PCR, and TCRdb kept only the in-frame ones, dropping some. The table has under 85,000 clones, around 91% seen once; the top ten hold 5% to 6.5%. The sample comprised peripheral blood. The receptor source for this set is a man aged 50-59 years with acute or convalescent COVID-19.

This rearrangement joins TRBV4-1 to TRBJ2-7; 11 positions agree with TRBD2. Trimming removed 4 bases from V and 2 bases from J; junction bases left unmatched: 7. There are 16 residues in the CDR3. Germline V CDR1 and CDR2: MGHRA, YSYEKL. CDR3 nucleotide sequence: TGCGCCAGCAGCCGCGCGGTAGCGGGAGGGCCCTACGAGCAGTACTTC. This gives the protein CASSRAVAGGPYEQYF.

The chain links TRBV30 to TRBJ1-1; D might be TRBD1 (5 bases). Germline loops: CDR1 GTSNPN, CDR2 SVGIG (reference sequence). Trimming removed 5 bases from V and 4 bases from J, with 14 bases in between. This CDR3 has 13 residues. CDR3 loop: CAWDQGYGTEAFF. The CDR3 DNA is TGTGCCTGGGACCAGGGATACGGCACTGAAGCTTTCTTT.

A remark on this clone: The junction departs from germline at one end; a sequencing error may be responsible. J is TRBJ1-5 and V is TRBV2; D is ambiguous. The CDR3 sequence is 14 residues long. CDR1 is SNHLY, CDR2 FYNNEI, per germline. The CDR3 bases are TGTGCCAGCAGTCCGCTCACCCCAGGTCAGGCCCAGCATTTT. As protein: CASSPLTPGQAQHF.

This clone was seen once. The chain employs TRBV19 and TRBJ1-5; 9 bases map to TRBD1. Germline V gives CDR1 LNHDA, CDR2 SQIVND (reference sequence). The CDR3 spans 14 residues. V shed 6 bases, J shed 3 bases, and the junction held 3 bases outside the gene matches. The CDR3 spells CASRDRGDNQPQHF. Written as DNA, the CDR3 is TGTGCCAGTAGAGACAGGGGGGACAATCAGCCCCAGCATTTT.

V usage is TRBV12-5 and J usage is TRBJ2-7; D remains unclear. The length of the CDR3 is 11 residues. V dropped 9 bases and J dropped 2 bases, with 8 bases sitting between them. Per the germline V gene, CDR1 is LGHNT and CDR2 is FRNRAP. The CDR3 reads CASTVAYEQYF. The DNA for the CDR3 is TGTGCTAGCACAGTCGCCTACGAGCAGTACTTC.

The gene calls are TRBV11-2 and TRBJ2-3; D gene unclear. This CDR3 is 14 amino acids long. Germline V gene data show CDR1 as SGHAT and CDR2 as FQNNGV. Trimming left V 5 bases short and J 1 base short, with 10 bases between. The CDR3 DNA is TGTGCCAGCAGCAAAGTTACTCGCACAGATACGCAGTATTTT. Translation: CASSKVTRTDTQYF. The whole variable domain, remainder taken from reference TRBV11-2 and TRBJ2-3, is EAGVAQSPRYKIIEKRQSVAFWCNPISGHATLYWYQQILGQGPKLLIQFQNNGVVDDSQLPKDRFSAERLKGVDSTLKIQPAKLEDSAVYLCASSKVTRTDTQYFGPGTRLTVL.

The rearrangement links TRBV11-3 to TRBJ2-3; D remains ambiguous. Trimming shortened V by 6 bases and J by 4 bases, and 11 bases separated the two germline ends. The germline V gene has CDR1 SGHNT and CDR2 YENEEA. The CDR3 contains 13 residues. Written as DNA, the CDR3 is TGTGCCAGCAGGTCTCTAATCGCAGATACGCAGTATTTT. Translating gives CASRSLIADTQYF.

This chain uses TRBV10-3 with TRBJ2-2, with 7 bases identical to TRBD2. V gave up 8 bases and J gave up 2 bases; unmatched junction bases: 5. The CDR3 contains 14 residues. The germline CDR1 and CDR2 sequences are ENHRY and SYGVKD. The CDR3 region is CAILSGLNTGELFF. As DNA, the CDR3 is TGTGCCATCCTTAGCGGGCTTAACACCGGGGAGCTGTTTTTT.

The chain employs TRBV23-1 and TRBJ2-1, with D uncertain. TRBV23-1 is assigned to the ORF class and has an uncertain function. Trimming pared 1 base from V and 9 bases from J, leaving 16 bases between. The CDR3 totals 15 residues. CDR3 in DNA: TGCGCCAGCAGTCAATGTCGTCTTAGTCTGAGTGAGCAGTTCTTC. This gives the protein CASSQCRLSLSEQFF.

CDR3 nucleotide sequence: TGCGCCAGCAGCTTGGGGGACAGAAACTACAATGAGCAGTTCTTC. The encoded protein is CASSLGDRNYNEQFF. The chain couples TRBV5-1 to TRBJ2-1, with 7 bases identical to TRBD1. Germline CDR1 reads SGHRS; CDR2 reads YFSETQ. Trimming took 0 bases from V and 3 from J; bases not matched to a gene: 3. The length of the CDR3 is 15 residues.

The chain employs TRBV19 and TRBJ1-6, with D unclear. Trimming pared 5 bases from V and 9 bases from J, leaving 11 bases between. The CDR3 length is 13 residues. Per germline, CDR1 LNHDA and CDR2 SQIVND (reference sequence). The CDR3 DNA follows: TGTGCCAGTAGTCCCTGGCCAGTTTCACCCCTCCACTTT. Encoded protein: CASSPWPVSPLHF.

The chain couples TRBV6-2 or TRBV6-3 to TRBJ2-7; perhaps TRBD1 as D (6 bases). This CDR3 has 16 residues. Germline CDR1 MNHEY, CDR2 SVGEGT. V lost 0 bases, J lost 0 bases, and 12 bases lay in between. The CDR3 DNA reads as TGTGCCAGCAGTTACTCGATACAGGGCAGCTCCTACGAGCAGTACTTC. Amino acids: CASSYSIQGSSYEQYF.

The chain joins TRBV4-1 to TRBJ2-1, with 9 nucleotides matching TRBD2. Germline loops: CDR1 MGHRA, CDR2 YSYEKL. The J segment lost 4 bases and the V segment lost 2 bases, leaving 6 bases of the junction unmatched. The CDR3 extends over 16 amino acids. Written as DNA, the CDR3 is TGCGCCAGCAGCCAATACACTAGCGGGTATTACAATGAGCAGTTCTTC. It yields the protein CASSQYTSGYYNEQFF.

The rearrangement joins TRBV3-1 (or the pseudogene TRBV3-2) to TRBJ1-2; the D gene is possibly TRBD1 (5 bases). Trimming pared 4 bases from V and 14 bases from J, leaving 17 bases between. The CDR3 is 12 amino acids. In germline, CDR1 is LGHDT, CDR2 YNNKEL (reference sequence). The CDR3 spells CASSPGTDGGTF. The CDR3 DNA reads as TGTGCCAGCAGCCCAGGGACCGACGGGGGAACCTTC.

V gene TRBV5-4 combines with J gene TRBJ1-1; a possible D gene is TRBD1 (6 bases). Germline V gene data show CDR1 as SGHNT and CDR2 as YYREEE (reference sequence). The CDR3 has 17 amino acids. The V end lost 0 bases, the J end lost 0 bases, and 15 bases lay between the germline ends. The CDR3 loop reads CASSLEAGAIMNTEAFF. CDR3 in DNA: TGTGCCAGCAGCTTGGAGGCGGGGGCGATCATGAACACTGAAGCTTTCTTT. The full variable domain, rest sourced from reference TRBV5-4 and TRBJ1-1, is ETGVTQSPTHLIKTRGQQVTLRCSSQSGHNTVSWYQQALGQGPQFIFQYYREEENGRGNFPPRFSGLQFPNYSSELNVNALELDDSALYLCASSLEAGAIMNTEAFFGQGTRLTVV.

This rearrangement joins TRBV21-1 to TRBJ2-5; no check of the table's D call, TRBD2, against the DNA was made. TRBV21-1 is shown as a pseudogene. This CDR3 has 12 amino acids. CDR3 sequence (DNA): TGTGCCAGCTACTCCGAACAAGAGACCCAGTACTTC. This sequence encodes CASYSEQETQYF.

This sequence joins TRBV19 and TRBJ2-1; 8 bases align to TRBD2. This CDR3 spans 18 amino acids. J lost 3 bases, V lost 4 bases, and 14 bases had no gene match. Germline assignment: CDR1 LNHDA and CDR2 SQIVND (reference sequence). The CDR3 sequence is CASSKGTSGGPSYNEQFF. DNA for the CDR3: TGTGCCAGTAGTAAGGGAACTAGCGGCGGGCCGAGCTACAATGAGCAGTTCTTC. Variable domain in full (rest from reference TRBV19 and TRBJ2-1): DGGITQSPKYLFRKEGQNVTLSCEQNLNHDAMYWYRQDPGQGLRLIYYSQIVNDFQKGDIAEGYSVSREKKESFPLTVTSAQKNPTAFYLCASSKGTSGGPSYNEQFFGPGTRLTVL.

The rearrangement joins TRBV24-1 to TRBJ2-3; 9 bases fit TRBD1. The trim removed 12 bases at V and 5 bases at J, leaving 8 bases unmatched. CDR1 and CDR2 (germline): KGHDR, SFDVKD. This CDR3 spans 13 amino acids. As DNA, the CDR3 is TGTGCCGTCCGGGACAGGGACGTAGATACGCAGTATTTT. Protein sequence: CAVRDRDVDTQYF.

As DNA, the CDR3 is TGTGCCACCAGCAGAGATCGGGGGGGGAATGAAAAACTGTTTTTT. Amino acid sequence: CATSRDRGGNEKLFF. The chain employs TRBV15 and TRBJ1-4; D might be TRBD1 (5 bases). V dropped 0 bases and J dropped 5 bases, with 10 bases sitting between them. Germline V CDR1 and CDR2: LNHNV, YYDKDF (reference sequence). This CDR3 spans 15 amino acids. Filled out from reference TRBV15 and TRBJ1-4, the complete variable domain reads DAMVIQNPRYQVTQFGKPVTLSCSQTLNHNVMYWYQQKSSQAPKLLFHYYDKDFNNEADTPDNFQSRRPNTSFCFLDIRSPGLGDTAMYLCATSRDRGGNEKLFFGSGTQLSVL.

J is TRBJ1-1 and V is TRBV6-5; 8 bases are shared with TRBD1. CDR3 length: 14 amino acids. V gave up 6 bases and J gave up 1 base; unmatched junction bases: 4. CDR1 is MNHEY, CDR2 SVGAGI, per germline. CDR3 sequence (DNA): TGTGCCAGCAGCCTACAGGGGGAGAACACTGAAGCTTTCTTT. Its protein is CASSLQGENTEAFF.

CDR3 DNA: TGTGCCAGCAGCATGAGACTAGAGCTATTAGTAGATGAGCAGTTCTTC. This sequence encodes CASSMRLELLVDEQFF. The chain links TRBV7-6 to TRBJ2-1, with D tentatively TRBD2 (6 bases). CDR3 length: 16 residues. CDR1 is SGHVS, CDR2 FNYEAQ, per germline. Trimming pared 5 bases from V and 8 bases from J, leaving 22 bases between.

J is TRBJ2-4 and V is TRBV21-1; TRBD1, the D gene given by the table, was not confirmed from the DNA. TRBV21-1 is a known pseudogene. The CDR3 covers 22 residues. The CDR3 spells CASSKRRTGGASSPVAKNIQYF. The CDR3 DNA is TGTGCCAGCAGCAAACGCCGGACAGGGGGCGCGAGCTCCCCTGTAGCCAAAAACATTCAGTACTTC.

The chain has TRBV19 and TRBJ1-5, with no clear D. Trimming took 1 base from V and 5 from J, leaving 15 bases between them. This CDR3 is built from 16 residues. Germline assignment: CDR1 LNHDA and CDR2 SQIVND (reference sequence). Here the CDR3 DNA reads TGTGCCAGTAGTATAGGCAGGTGGGCACTTGATCAGCCCCAGCATTTT. Translated: CASSIGRWALDQPQHF. Complete variable domain (other parts from reference TRBV19 and TRBJ1-5): DGGITQSPKYLFRKEGQNVTLSCEQNLNHDAMYWYRQDPGQGLRLIYYSQIVNDFQKGDIAEGYSVSREKKESFPLTVTSAQKNPTAFYLCASSIGRWALDQPQHFGDGTRLSIL.